The clone carrying this T cell receptor (beta chain) was seen repeatedly, ten times or more. The antigen is not known. CDR3 length: 14 residues. CDR1 is GTSNPN, CDR2 SVGIG, per germline (reference sequence). Trimming pared 1 base from V and 3 bases from J, leaving 13 bases between. These data come from a study of T cells in Graves' hyperthyroidism and ophthalmopathy. The study, taken as a whole, reports: Before onset, ophthalmopathy was predicted by the model a median around 6 months earlier. Most thyroid-expanded clonotypes above 0.001 were also found in blood.

Amplified regions were TCR beta CDR3 sequences from RNA transcripts. HTBI primers were used for first-round RT-PCR of the TCR CDR3. Using its own MiXCR run on the multiplex PCR reads, TCRdb lists one record per CDR3 protein. The sample has about 360,000 distinct CDR3 sequences, approximately 13% seen once. Diagnoses were made from clinical symptoms, serum measures (thyroxine and TRAb), thyroid ultrasound and orbital computed tomography. The gene calls are TRBV30 and TRBJ2-7, with D maybe TRBD1 (5 bases). Sequencing input: blood. The TCR sequence derives from a woman under 30 with Graves' hyperthyroidism. The CDR3 protein is CAWSGGRSFYEQYF. The CDR3 DNA reads TGTGCCTGGAGTGGGGGCAGGTCATTCTACGAGCAGTACTTC. Using reference TRBV30 and TRBJ2-7 for the parts outside the CDR3, the full variable domain is SQTIHQWPATLVQPVGSPLSLECTVEGTSNPNLYWYRQAAGRGLQLLFYSVGIGQISSEVPQNLSASRPQDRQFILSSKKLLLSDSGFYLCAWSGGRSFYEQYFGPGTRLTVT.